This T cell receptor (beta chain) comes out of a study of chemoradiotherapy in HPV16-positive cancers. Findings of the study overall: Candidate HPV-specific clones and E7-related TCR motifs grew in tumor during treatment.

As to this clone: Its cognate antigen is unknown.

The data were produced by immunoSEQ multiplex PCR, yet TCRdb's version contains in-frame clones alone and is incomplete. The sample includes around 9,700 clones, less than 80% of them seen just once. Specimen collection occurred from a patient who underwent chemoradiotherapy. The sequence derives from a human donor with HPV-associated anogenital cancer.

The CDR3 DNA reads TGCGCCAGCAGCATTAGGACTAGCGGGAGTGGGAATGAGCAGTTCTTC. Its protein product is CASSIRTSGSGNEQFF. This chain joins TRBV5-1 and TRBJ2-1, with 13 bases that match TRBD2. The CDR3 has 16 amino acids. Germline CDR1 SGHRS, CDR2 YFSETQ. Trimming took 4 bases from V and 7 from J; bases not matched to a gene: 8.